This T cell receptor beta chain emerged from a study of tumor-infiltrating lymphocytes in primary liver carcinoma. Total RNA amounting to around 540 ng was the source from which TCR beta cDNA was made with a constant-region primer. Three rounds of nested multiplex PCR with slightly modified ARM-PCR produced TCR beta libraries. Researchers ran the first two PCR rounds for 9 to 10 cycles each with TRBV1-TRBV30 forward primers and a C-beta reverse primer. In TCRdb, the multiplex PCR reads were re-called with MiXCR into one record per CDR3 protein. The data show 100,000 or so distinct CDR3 sequences, with about four fifths seen just once and under 25% held by the top ten. This CDR3 has 14 residues. CDR1 MNHEY and CDR2 SVGEGT come from the germline V gene. Bulk tissue was left unsorted, and RNA and DNA were co-extracted from 20-30 mg of it.

The source of this sequence is a man aged 40-49 years with primary liver carcinoma and hepatitis B virus infection. The chain links TRBV6-2 or TRBV6-3 to TRBJ1-5, with a weak D call TRBD1 (6 bases). Material for sequencing was liver tumor tissue from sampling region 3. Subset of the sample: tumor region T3, left-lateral pole. CDR3 amino acids: CVNRPSNRAQPQHF. The CDR3 bases are TGTGTCAACAGACCCTCGAACAGGGCTCAGCCCCAGCATTTT.